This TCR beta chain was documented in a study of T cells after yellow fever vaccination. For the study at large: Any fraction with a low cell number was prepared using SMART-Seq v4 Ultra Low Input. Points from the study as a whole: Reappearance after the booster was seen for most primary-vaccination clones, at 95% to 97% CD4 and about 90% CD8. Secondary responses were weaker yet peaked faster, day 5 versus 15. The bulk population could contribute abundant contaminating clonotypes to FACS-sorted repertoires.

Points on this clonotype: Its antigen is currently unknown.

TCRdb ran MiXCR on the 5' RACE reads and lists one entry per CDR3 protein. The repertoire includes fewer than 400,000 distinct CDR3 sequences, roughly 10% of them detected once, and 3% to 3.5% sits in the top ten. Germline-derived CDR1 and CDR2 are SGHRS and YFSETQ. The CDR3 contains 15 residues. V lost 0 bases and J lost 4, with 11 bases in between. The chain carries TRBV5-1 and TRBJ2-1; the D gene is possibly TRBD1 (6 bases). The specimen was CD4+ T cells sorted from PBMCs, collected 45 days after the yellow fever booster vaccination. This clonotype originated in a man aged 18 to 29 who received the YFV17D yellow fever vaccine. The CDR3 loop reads CASSLVVGGYNEQFF. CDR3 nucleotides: TGCGCCAGCAGCTTGGTCGTAGGGGGATACAATGAGCAGTTCTTC.